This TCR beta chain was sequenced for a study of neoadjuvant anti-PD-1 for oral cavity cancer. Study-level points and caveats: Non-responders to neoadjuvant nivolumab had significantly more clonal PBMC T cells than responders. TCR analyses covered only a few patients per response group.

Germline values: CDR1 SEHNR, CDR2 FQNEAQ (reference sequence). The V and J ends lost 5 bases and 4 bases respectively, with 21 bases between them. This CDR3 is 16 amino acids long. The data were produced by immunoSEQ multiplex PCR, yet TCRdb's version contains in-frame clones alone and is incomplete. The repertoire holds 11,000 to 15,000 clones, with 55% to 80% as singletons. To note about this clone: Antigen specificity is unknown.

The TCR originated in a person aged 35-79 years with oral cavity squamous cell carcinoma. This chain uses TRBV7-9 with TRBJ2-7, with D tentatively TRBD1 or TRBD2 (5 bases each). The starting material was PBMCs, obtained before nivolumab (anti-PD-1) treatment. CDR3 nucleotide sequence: TGTGCCAGCAGCCAAGAGAGGGGCGGGTCCGGTTACGAGCAGTACTTC. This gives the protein CASSQERGGSGYEQYF.